The present T cell receptor beta chain was sequenced within a study of molecular identifiers for immune sequencing clone quantification (dated by TCRdb to 2016 to 2019). Regarding the research as a whole: For a replicate experiment, the RNA from either around 20,000 or 100,000 naive CD8 T cells was divided into five aliquots, and four of those aliquots went on to sequencing. The study was a methods study using CD8 T cells to benchmark molecular-identifier clustering-based TCR repertoire sequencing (MIDCIRS) and TCR RNA copy counting.

Overall study outcomes, separate from this receptor: Even against a background of around 950,000 naive CD8 T cells, spiked-in Jurkat TCR RNA amounting to a single cell's worth was reported to be detectable. In CMV-specific effector cells, clones with more than 20 RNA copies accounted for over 98% of molecules, whereas in naive cells such clones accounted for under 1%. About 3.1 recovered TCR RNA copies per cell were obtained by modeling, versus around 9.8 by digital PCR, implying a capture efficiency of 25% to 30%. When barcode sub-clustering was not used, chimeric consensus sequences inflated TCR diversity, with chimeras reaching as high as 47%. Spiked-in Jurkat TCR RNA (about 10 copies' worth), which is not part of the donor repertoire, was contained in the naive libraries. The sizes of highly expanded clones could end up underestimated when identical TCR molecules share a barcode.

Naive CD8 T cell libraries were made from roughly 21,000 to 960,000 sorted cells using 10%, 30% or 50% of purified RNA. Naive CD8 T cells, defined as CD8+CD4-CCR7+CD45RA+, were FACS-sorted into RLT Plus buffer on a BD FACSAria II. Detection sensitivity was tested by spiking Jurkat RNA equal to approximately 9 TCR copies' worth into samples containing roughly 17,000-1,100,000 naive CD8 T cells. CD8 T cells were enriched with RosetteSep CD8+ T Cell Enrichment Cocktail and Ficoll-Paque, followed by ACK red cell lysis. This clonotype came up many times. No antigen is known for it. Nothing much larger sits one base from this clone, and base qualities are not available. The germline V gene gives CDR1 as SQVTM and CDR2 as ANQGSEA. The CDR3 contains 15 residues, cysteine and phenylalanine counted. Only the CDR3 portion is preserved as DNA: 45 bases, with reading frame beginning at the first base. Relative to germline, V is 0 bases shorter and J is 4 bases shorter, with 14 bases between their ends.

Library construction relied on PCR. Reads for this sample came from a NextSeq 500. Bulk TCR libraries were generated as previously described, with the TCR primers listed in Table S5 used. Purification of total RNA was performed with the Qiagen AllPrep DNA/RNA kit. Reads from multiple sequencing runs of the same library were pooled before analysis. In the authors' own workflow: Reads were retained only if their TCR constant sequence matched exactly, and those retained reads were trimmed to 150 nt and grouped according to their 12-nt molecular barcodes. Reads in each barcode group were sub-clustered using a 15% Levenshtein threshold, and a quality-weighted consensus sequence was built for each RNA molecule. Non-functional sequences were excluded, and lower-count sequences lying one edit away from another sequence were also excluded. On the basis of fitting two negative binomial distributions, barcode sub-clusters with fewer than 20% of the maximum read count were discarded. TCRdb handled the public reads itself, with Q25 trimming in fastp and clone calling in MiXCR, and kept productive beta chains. Each entry merges the rows of one CDR3 protein and shows their most common DNA and genes. These V and J calls are TCRdb output, not the study's own analysis. The sample yields about 97,000 distinct CDR3 sequences; 30% to 45% were counted once. 9.5% to 10% of the sample rests with the top ten.

Material for sequencing was naive CD8+ T cells from blood, with Jurkat cell RNA spiked in. Sample cell subset or site, as interpreted from the label and publication: FACS-sorted CD8+CD4-CCR7+CD45RA+ naive T cells. The clonotype originates from a human donor in good health. Some libraries in this study had Jurkat cell RNA spiked in. The V and J segments used are TRBV29-1 and TRBJ2-3, with the D gene too uncertain to name. The sequence in DNA is TGCAGCGTTGAAGAACTATCTCGCCCAGCAGATACGCAGTATTTT. The resulting protein is CSVEELSRPADTQYF.